This T cell receptor beta chain appears in the sequencing data of a study of graft-versus-host responses after intestinal transplantation. Turning to the study itself: The transplants performed in recipients were multivisceral, liver-intestinal, or isolated intestinal. Study-level findings and limits: GvH clone levels peaked in circulation, and this peak was associated with early post-transplant HvG declines. Detection of GvH clones occurred in recipient marrow, and some had their first appearance in ileum or blood.

This CDR3 spans 15 amino acids. V lost 10 bases and J lost 4; bases outside the gene matches: 12. From germline, CDR1 is SGHDT and CDR2 YYEEEE. A word on this clone: Its antigen is still unknown.

Sequencing used immunoSEQ multiplex PCR; TCRdb keeps in-frame clones, though not all of them. Counted here are some 31,000 clones, 70% to 90% occurring once; the ten biggest clones make up approximately 10%. The clonotype comes from a human patient who received an intestinal transplant, so some T cells may come from the graft donor. This chain uses TRBV5-6 with TRBJ2-2; 8 nucleotides agree with TRBD1. The sample was PBMCs, taken roughly 68 weeks after intestinal transplantation. CDR3 region: CAGQRTGSRTGELFF. The CDR3, as DNA: TGTGCCGGGCAACGGACAGGGAGTCGCACCGGGGAGCTGTTTTTT.